This T cell receptor (beta chain) was captured in a study of T cell repertoires in cytomegalovirus infection. In germline, CDR1 is SGHAT, CDR2 FQDESV (reference sequence). The CDR3 loop spans 15 amino acids. V was clipped by 4 bases and J by 3 bases, with 12 bases between them. TCRdb reanalysed the reads using MiXCR and keeps one entry per CDR3 protein. The sample has roughly 570,000 distinct CDR3 sequences; around two fifths are singletons. As to this clonotype: Its target is not known.

The V gene is TRBV11-1, the J gene TRBJ2-2; D is possibly TRBD1 (6 bases). The sequenced sample was cultured PBMCs, obtained from culture after CMV antigen stimulation. The clonotype comes from a human donor in good health (CMV status not recorded). Some clones in this sample may be carry-over from other donors' samples. The CDR3 nucleotides read TGTGCCAGCAGCTACCAGGGGCCGGACACCGGGGAGCTGTTTTTT. This codes for CASSYQGPDTGELFF. Using reference TRBV11-1 and TRBJ2-2 for the parts outside the CDR3, the full variable domain is EAEVAQSPRYKITEKSQAVAFWCDPISGHATLYWYRQILGQGPELLVQFQDESVVDDSQLPKDRFSAERLKGVDSTLKIQPAELGDSAMYLCASSYQGPDTGELFFGEGSRLTVL.